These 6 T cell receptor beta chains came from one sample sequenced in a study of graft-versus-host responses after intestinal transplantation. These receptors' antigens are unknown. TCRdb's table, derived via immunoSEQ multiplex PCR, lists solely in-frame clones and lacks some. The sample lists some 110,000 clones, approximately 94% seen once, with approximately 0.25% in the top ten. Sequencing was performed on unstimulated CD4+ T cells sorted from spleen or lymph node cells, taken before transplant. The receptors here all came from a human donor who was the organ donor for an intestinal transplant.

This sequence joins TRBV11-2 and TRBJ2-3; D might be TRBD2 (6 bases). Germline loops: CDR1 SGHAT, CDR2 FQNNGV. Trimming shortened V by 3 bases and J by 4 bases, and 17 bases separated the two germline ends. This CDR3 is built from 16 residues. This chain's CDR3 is CASSFRLVVSSDTQYF. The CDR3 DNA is TGTGCCAGCAGCTTCCGACTAGTGGTTAGCTCAGATACGCAGTATTTT.

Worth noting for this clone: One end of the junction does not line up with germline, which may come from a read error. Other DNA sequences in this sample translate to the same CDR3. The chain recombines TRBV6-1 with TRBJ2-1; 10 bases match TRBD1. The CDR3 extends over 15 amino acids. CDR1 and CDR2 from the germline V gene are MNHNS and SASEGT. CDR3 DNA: TGTGCCAGCAGTGCCCGGGACAGGGGAAACAATGAACAGTTCTTC. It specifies CASSARDRGNNEQFF.

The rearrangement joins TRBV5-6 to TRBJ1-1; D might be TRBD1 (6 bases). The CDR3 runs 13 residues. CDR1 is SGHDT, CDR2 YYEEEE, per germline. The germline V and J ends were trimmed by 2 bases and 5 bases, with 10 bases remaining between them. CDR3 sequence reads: CASSFLRGTEAFF. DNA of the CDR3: TGTGCCAGCAGCTTCCTCAGGGGAACTGAAGCTTTCTTT.

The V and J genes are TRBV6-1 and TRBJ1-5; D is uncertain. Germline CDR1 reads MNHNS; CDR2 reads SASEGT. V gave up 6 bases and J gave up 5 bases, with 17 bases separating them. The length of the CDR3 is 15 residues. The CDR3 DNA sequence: TGTGCCAGCAGATTGGGAGCCGGAGGCTATCAGCCCCAGCATTTT. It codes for CASRLGAGGYQPQHF.

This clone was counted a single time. This chain's CDR3 is CASSGVDGYGYTF. The CDR3 DNA follows: TGTGCCAGCAGCGGAGTCGACGGTTATGGCTACACCTTC. The chain uses TRBV9 and TRBJ1-2; D is uncertain. Germline V lookup: CDR1 SGDLS, CDR2 YYNGEE. This CDR3 region has 13 residues. Trimming took off 3 bases at V and 5 bases at J, with 11 bases between the two ends.

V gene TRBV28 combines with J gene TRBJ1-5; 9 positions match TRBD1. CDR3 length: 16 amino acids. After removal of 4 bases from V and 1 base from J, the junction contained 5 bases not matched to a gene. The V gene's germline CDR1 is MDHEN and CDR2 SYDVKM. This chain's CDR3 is CASSSAQGASNQPQHF. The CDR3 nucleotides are TGTGCCAGCAGTTCTGCACAGGGGGCGAGCAATCAGCCCCAGCATTTT.